Sequencing of this TCR beta chain was carried out in a study of somatic mutations in cytotoxic T cells in rheumatoid arthritis. At the level of the study: Patient blood was drawn as 30 ml EDTA; the draw came right after diagnosis and before any treatment. Notes on the study in general: Antigens recognized by the expanded CD8+ clones were unknown. Over 20% of CD8+ cells belonged to the largest CD8+ clone in about an eighth of the roughly 60 patients.

With regard to this clone: The antigen is undetermined.

Per the germline V gene, CDR1 is SEHNR and CDR2 is FQNEAQ (reference sequence). This CDR3 has 14 amino acids. Trimming at V came to 8 bases and at J to 1 base, leaving 4 bases not matched to a gene. How the authors handled the data: Matches were rare between published virus-specific TCRB sequences and patient CD8+ clones exceeding 1%. Measured with immunoSEQ multiplex PCR; TCRdb has only the in-frame clones, and not every one. The V and J calls and the clone size are those of that table, but D and trimming were determined from the DNA. The data hold approximately 30,000 clones, with about 81% observed a single time.

The sequence was collected from an adult with rheumatoid arthritis. The sample comprised CD8+ T cells sorted from blood. V and J are TRBV7-9 and TRBJ2-2, with 7 bases fitting TRBD1. The CDR3 spells CASWRTGNTGELFF. DNA of the CDR3: TGTGCCAGCTGGCGGACAGGGAACACCGGGGAGCTGTTTTTT. Full variable domain (remainder filled in from reference TRBV7-9 and TRBJ2-2): DTGVSQNPRHKITKRGQNVTFRCDPISEHNRLYWYRQTLGQGPEFLTYFQNEAQLEKSRLLSDRFSAERPKGSFSTLEIQRTEQGDSAMYLCASWRTGNTGELFFGEGSRLTVL.